The 17 T cell receptor beta chains presented below share a single source sample, sequenced in a study of shared clonotypes between healthy human individuals. Repertoires were generated with immunoSEQ multiplex PCR, while TCRdb's copy carries only in-frame clones and drops some. This table holds 800,000 to 1,200,000 clones, more than 75% found once. Material for sequencing was memory CD4+ T cells from PBMCs. This sample's subset: CD45RA-negative fraction. These TCRs come from a man between 18 and 35 years old in good health. Some clones in this sample may be carry-over from other donors' samples.

This chain uses TRBV7-9 with TRBJ1-1; 8 bases line up with TRBD1. CDR3 size: 17 residues. V shed 5 bases and J 0 bases; nucleotides not matched to a gene: 11. In germline, CDR1 is SEHNR, CDR2 FQNEAQ (reference sequence). CDR3 protein: CASSPTLGQAVNTEAFF. CDR3 bases: TGTGCCAGCAGCCCCACATTGGGACAGGCCGTGAACACTGAAGCTTTCTTT.

The V and J genes are TRBV5-1 and TRBJ1-4; 7 nucleotides agree with TRBD1. The CDR3 is 15 residues long. V lost 4 bases to trimming and J lost 8 bases; unmatched junction nucleotides: 11. CDR1 and CDR2 (germline): SGHRS, YFSETQ. CDR3 coding DNA: TGCGCCAGCAGCCGGACGACAGGGCTCGGGGAAAAACTGTTTTTT. Translated, it gives CASSRTTGLGEKLFF.

V is TRBV27 and J is TRBJ2-2; weak D call: TRBD2 (5 bases). V was clipped by 8 bases and J by 4 bases, with 20 bases between them. The CDR3 is made up of 16 amino acids. Germline-derived CDR1 and CDR2 are MNHEY and SMNVEV (reference sequence). CDR3 in DNA: TGTGCCAGCCGGAAGACCCCCTCGGCGGGCACCGGGGAGCTGTTTTTT. Amino acids: CASRKTPSAGTGELFF.

The V and J genes are TRBV4-1 and TRBJ1-2; D gene uncertain. This CDR3 is built from 15 residues. Per the germline V gene, CDR1 is MGHRA and CDR2 is YSYEKL. V was cut by 1 base and J by 8 bases, with 17 bases left in between. Here the CDR3 DNA reads TGCGCCAGCAGCCAAGCACCCCATTTCCGTCTGGGCTACACCTTC. This codes for CASSQAPHFRLGYTF.

This clone was found a few times. This sequence joins TRBV19 and TRBJ1-5, with D tentatively TRBD1 (5 bases). The CDR3 covers 15 residues. Germline values: CDR1 LNHDA, CDR2 SQIVND (reference sequence). V lost 10 bases to trimming and J lost 2 bases, with 18 bases between them. The CDR3 bases are TGTGCCACCGCGTTCCAGGGAGGGGGCAATCAGCCCCAGCATTTT. Translating it yields CATAFQGGGNQPQHF.

The sample holds one count of this clone. Here the CDR3 DNA reads TGTGCCTGTCAAAGCTCCTACAATGAGCAGTTCTTC. Encoded protein: CACQSSYNEQFF. The chain has TRBV30 and TRBJ2-1; no definite D call. Trimming took off 6 bases at V and 0 bases at J, with 6 bases between the two ends. Germline CDR1 is GTSNPN and CDR2 is SVGIG (reference sequence). CDR3 length: 12 amino acids.

The genes are TRBV28 and TRBJ2-7; TRBD2 matches at 15 bases. This CDR3 has 15 residues. Per germline, CDR1 MDHEN and CDR2 SYDVKM. Unmatched junction bases numbered 2, after V lost 6 bases and J lost 2 bases. The CDR3 DNA reads TGTGCCAGCAGACGGACTAGCGGGAGGGCCTACGAGCAGTACTTC. It yields the protein CASRRTSGRAYEQYF.

The chain joins TRBV7-3 to TRBJ2-2; D unresolved. The CDR3 spans 15 residues. Germline values: CDR1 SGHTA, CDR2 FQGTGA. V was cut by 6 bases and J by 0 bases, with 11 bases left in between. The chain's CDR3 is CASRQGPSNTGELFF. CDR3 nucleotides: TGTGCCAGCAGGCAAGGGCCATCGAACACCGGGGAGCTGTTTTTT.

CDR3 loop: CASSYSRRMSTEAFF. The CDR3, as DNA: TGTGCCAGCAGTTACTCGCGACGGATGAGCACTGAAGCTTTCTTT. V and J are TRBV6-5 and TRBJ1-1; D is uncertain. CDR1 and CDR2 (germline): MNHEY, SVGAGI. Trimming took off 0 bases at V and 4 bases at J, with 12 bases between the two ends. The CDR3 extends over 15 amino acids.

This clone was seen more than once but under ten times. V is TRBV7-9 and J is TRBJ2-2, with D maybe TRBD2 (5 bases). CDR1 is SEHNR and CDR2 is FQNEAQ in the germline V gene (reference sequence). The CDR3 is 15 residues long. Trimming stripped 1 base from V and 7 bases from J, with 13 bases between. The CDR3 nucleotides read TGTGCCAGCAGCTTAGGAGGGATCCTGGGCGGGGAGCTGTTTTTT. It codes for CASSLGGILGGELFF.

The chain couples TRBV2 to TRBJ2-3, with unresolved D. Trimming stripped 2 bases from V and 2 bases from J, with 17 bases between. This CDR3 spans 17 amino acids. Germline-derived CDR1 and CDR2 are SNHLY and FYNNEI. Here the CDR3 DNA reads TGTGCCAGCAGTGAATGGGTCAGCCATTTTTCCACAGATACGCAGTATTTT. Amino acids: CASSEWVSHFSTDTQYF.

This chain uses TRBV9 with TRBJ1-4, with a weak D call TRBD1 (5 bases). CDR1 and CDR2 (germline): SGDLS, YYNGEE. This CDR3 is built from 19 residues. V lost 4 bases to trimming and J lost 0 bases, with 22 bases between them. The CDR3 DNA reads as TGTGCCAGCAGCCCTCGTGACAGCCTTTCCGACTCAACTAATGAAAAACTGTTTTTT. It yields the protein CASSPRDSLSDSTNEKLFF.

There are a few counts of this clone. V usage is TRBV6-1 and J usage is TRBJ2-1; 7 positions match TRBD2. This CDR3 is built from 15 residues. V trimming: 8 bases; J trimming: 2 bases; junction bases outside the gene matches: 9. Germline V gene sequence: CDR1 MNHNS, CDR2 SASEGT. The CDR3 loop is CASGGGIAAYNEQFF. The DNA of the CDR3 is TGTGCCAGCGGGGGGGGGATAGCGGCCTACAATGAGCAGTTCTTC.

On this clone itself: The sample carries other DNA sequences with the same CDR3. CDR3 sequence reads: CASSSYRGTGELFF. CDR3 DNA sequence: TGTGCCAGCAGTTCGTACAGGGGAACCGGGGAGCTGTTTTTT. The chain couples TRBV11-2 to TRBJ2-2; 7 positions match TRBD1. Germline V gene sequence: CDR1 SGHAT, CDR2 FQNNGV. The CDR3 has 14 amino acids. The V segment lost 6 bases and the J segment 5 bases; nucleotides outside the gene matches: 6.

This clone was detected once. The CDR3 DNA is TGCGCCAGCAGCCAAGGATTGGGGGGGGCCAGGGAAAAACTGTTTTTT. Protein sequence: CASSQGLGGAREKLFF. V usage is TRBV4-1 and J usage is TRBJ1-4; D is possibly TRBD1 (6 bases). The CDR3 extends over 16 amino acids. The V end was cut by 1 base, the J end by 8 bases, with 17 bases between. Looked up from germline, CDR1 is MGHRA and CDR2 is YSYEKL.

The chain links TRBV2 to TRBJ2-7; no clear D gene. Germline V gene lookup returns CDR1 SNHLY and CDR2 FYNNEI. V was pared by 6 bases and J by 4 bases, with 19 bases between. The CDR3 is made up of 15 amino acids. CDR3: CASRALPTETYEQYF. As DNA, the CDR3 is TGTGCCAGCAGGGCCCTACCGACGGAAACTTACGAGCAGTACTTC.

This clone was seen once. The chain links TRBV4-3 to TRBJ2-7; D is unresolved. Germline V gene data show CDR1 as LGHNA and CDR2 as YSLEER. The CDR3 runs 13 residues. V was shortened by 1 base and J by 4 bases, with 8 bases between the two germline ends. In DNA form, the CDR3 reads TGCGCCAGCAGCCAAGTGCTTTGGTACGAGCAGTACTTC. Protein: CASSQVLWYEQYF.